A selection of T cell receptor beta chains follows, all from one sample in a study of molecular identifiers for immune sequencing clone quantification. MiXCR was run by TCRdb on the PCR reads, yielding one entry per CDR3 protein. The sample records tens of thousands of distinct CDR3 sequences, roughly 24% being singletons. Sequencing used naive CD8+ T cells from blood, with Jurkat cell RNA spiked in. These receptor sequences come from a human donor in good health. Some libraries in this study had Jurkat cell RNA spiked in. The CDR3 runs from the conserved cysteine through the conserved F or W. The D gene is left open where the match is weak. For some rows the clone size is stated as once, few or many, or as a class when expanded; others skip it.

TRBD1	TRBV5-1	many	TRBJ1-5	TGCGCCAGCAGCTTGGGGACAGGAACGAGCAATCAGCCCCAGCATTTT	CASSLGTGTSNQPQHF
TRBD2	TRBV5-1	many	TRBJ2-7	TGCGCCAGCAGCTTGGGGACTAGCGGGAGTGAAGAGCAGTACTTC	CASSLGTSGSEEQYF
.	TRBV4-1	many	TRBJ1-1	TGCGCCAGCAGCCAGACAGGTAACACTGAAGCTTTCTTT	CASSQTGNTEAFF
.	TRBV24-1	many	TRBJ2-2	TGTGCCACCAGTGATCTACTAAGCGGGGAGCTGTTTTTT	CATSDLLSGELFF
.	TRBV19	many	TRBJ1-5	TGTGCCAGTAGTCAGGGGCAGAGCAATCAGCCCCAGCATTTT	CASSQGQSNQPQHF
.	TRBV6-5	many	TRBJ2-3	TGTGCCAGCAGTTCCACTAGCACAGATACGCAGTATTTT	CASSSTSTDTQYF
TRBD2	TRBV29-1	few	TRBJ2-2	TGCAGCGTTGAAGAGGGGAGGGCCGGGGAGCTGTTTTTT	CSVEEGRAGELFF
.	TRBV28	many	TRBJ2-7	TGTGCCAGCAGTCACCGGGACTTCCATCCCTACGAGCAGTACTTC	CASSHRDFHPYEQYF
.	TRBV28	many	TRBJ2-3	TGTGCCAGCAGTTTCCGCATGAGGCGGTCCAGCACAGATACGCAGTATTTT	CASSFRMRRSSTDTQYF
.	TRBV9	many	TRBJ1-4	TGTGCCAGCAGCGTAGATTTCGGGGGACCGTTGGAAAAACTGTTTTTT	CASSVDFGGPLEKLFF
.	TRBV5-6	many	TRBJ2-2	TGTGCCAGCAGCTTGGGGAGACAGGACAACACCGGGGAGCTGTTTTTT	CASSLGRQDNTGELFF
.	TRBV2	.	TRBJ2-7	TGTGCCAGCTCAGGCGGGTCCTGCGGGCAGTGCTTC	CASSGGSCGQCF
.	TRBV11-3	many	TRBJ2-6	TGTGCCAGCAGGATAGGGCTCTGGGTGGCTGGGGCCAACGTCCTGACTTTC	CASRIGLWVAGANVLTF
.	TRBV7-9	.	TRBJ2-3	TGTGCCAGCAGCTTTCCCGTGGCGGGACGGATGTACGAAGATACGCAGTATTTT	CASSFPVAGRMYEDTQYF
TRBD2	TRBV20-1	many	TRBJ2-7	TGCAGTGCTAGACCTAGCGGGGTCTCCTACGAGCAGTACTTC	CSARPSGVSYEQYF
.	TRBV6-2/TRBV6-3	many	TRBJ1-1	TGTGCCAGCAGTTACTCGGGACTAAACACTGAAGCTTTCTTT	CASSYSGLNTEAFF
.	TRBV12-3/TRBV12-4	many	TRBJ1-1	TGTGCCAGCAGTACGCGATACGGACGGATTAACACTGAAGCTTTCTTT	CASSTRYGRINTEAFF
.	TRBV7-9	few	TRBJ2-1	TGTGCCAGCAGCTTACCCCAGGGGTATGAGCAGTTCTTC	CASSLPQGYEQFF
.	TRBV20-1	.	TRBJ2-7	TGCAGTGCCACACACAGCTACGAGCAGTACTTC	CSATHSYEQYF
TRBD1	TRBV29-1	many	TRBJ1-2	TGCAGCGTTGCGGGACAGGATACAAGCGGTCCTAACTATGGCTACACCTTC	CSVAGQDTSGPNYGYTF
.	TRBV19	many	TRBJ1-1	TGTGCCAGTACCCTAGGGGACACTGAAGCTTTCTTT	CASTLGDTEAFF
.	TRBV4-3	many	TRBJ2-7	TGCGCCAGCAGCCAAAAGGAGGGGCCTTGGTACGAGCAGTACTTC	CASSQKEGPWYEQYF
.	TRBV24-1	.	TRBJ2-2	TGTGCCACCAGTGAACTGGCCACCGGGGAGCTGTTTTTT	CATSELATGELFF
TRBD1	TRBV20-1	many	TRBJ1-5	TGCAGTGTCTTGGACAGGGAATATAGCAATCAGCCCCAGCATTTT	CSVLDREYSNQPQHF
.	TRBV3-1	.	TRBJ2-2	TGTGCCAGCTCCGGGACAACGAACACCGGGGAGCTGTTTTTT	CASSGTTNTGELFF
.	TRBV4-3	.	TRBJ2-7	TGCGCCCGCCGCCAAGCGCCGGGCACGACCTCCTACGCGCAGTACTTC	CARRQAPGTTSYAQYF
TRBD1	TRBV14	many	TRBJ2-3	TGTGCCAGCAGCCTGAGCGCGGGACAGGGGGTATCAGATACGCAGTATTTT	CASSLSAGQGVSDTQYF
.	TRBV7-9	many	TRBJ2-3	TGTGCCAGCAGCTTGGGGGAAAAAGATACGCAGTATTTT	CASSLGEKDTQYF
.	TRBV27	.	TRBJ2-2	TGTGCCAGCAGCAACTCGAACGCCGGGGAGCTGTTTTTT	CASSNSNAGELFF
.	TRBV2	.	TRBJ1-5	TGTGCCAGCAGGCAGGGTGGTCAGCCCCAGCATTTT	CASRQGGQPQHF
.	TRBV19	.	TRBJ1-1	TGTGCCAGTACTAACTTGAACACTGAAGCTTTCTTT	CASTNLNTEAFF
TRBD1	TRBV6-5	many	TRBJ2-3	TGTGCCAGCAGTTACCGTCCCGGGACAGGGTTCGAGGATACGCAGTATTTT	CASSYRPGTGFEDTQYF
.	TRBV11-2	many	TRBJ2-3	TGTGCCAGCAGCTTAGGGTACAGTACTAGCACAGATACGCAGTATTTT	CASSLGYSTSTDTQYF
.	TRBV4-3	many	TRBJ1-1	TGCGCCAGCAGCCAAGATGGGAGGGGGAGCACTGAAGCTTTCTTT	CASSQDGRGSTEAFF
.	TRBV21-1	many	TRBJ2-5	TGTGCCAGCAAAGAGGGACCGGGACAGGAGGCTAGGGAGGGCGTCCAAGAGACCCAGTACTTC	CASKEGPGQEAREGVQETQYF
TRBD2	TRBV7-2	many	TRBJ2-3	TGTGCCAGCAGCTCGAAGACTAGCGGGGGTTTTACAGATACGCAGTATTTT	CASSSKTSGGFTDTQYF
.	TRBV29-1	many	TRBJ1-1	TGCAGCGTTGAAGAAAGCGTGGCCGGCTCGTGGACTGAAGCTTTCTTT	CSVEESVAGSWTEAFF
.	TRBV30	.	TRBJ2-3	TGTGCCTGGGCTGACTTCACAGCTACGCAGTGTTTT	CAWADFTATQCF
.	TRBV7-9	many	TRBJ2-1	TGTGCCAGCAGCTTTTCAGGGGACTACAATGAGCAGTTCTTC	CASSFSGDYNEQFF
.	TRBV12-3/TRBV12-4	few	TRBJ2-1	TGTGCCAGCAGCCAAACAGGGCTAGGTGGCTACAATGAGCAGTTCTTC	CASSQTGLGGYNEQFF
TRBD1	TRBV7-8	many	TRBJ2-5	TGTGCCAGCAGCTCCCGGACAGGGGGAGAGACCCAGTACTTC	CASSSRTGGETQYF
TRBD1	TRBV4-3	many	TRBJ2-7	TGCGCCAGCAGCCAAGATCTGGGACAGGGTCCCTACGAGCAGTACTTC	CASSQDLGQGPYEQYF
TRBD1	TRBV19	many	TRBJ1-5	TGTGCCAGTACCGGGACAGGGTTCCAGCCCCAGCATTTT	CASTGTGFQPQHF
.	TRBV4-1	many	TRBJ2-7	TGCGCCAGCAGCCAACAGGACAGTACCTCCTACGAGCAGTACTTC	CASSQQDSTSYEQYF
.	TRBV27	few	TRBJ1-1	TGTGCCAGCAGTATGGGGACTTTCACTGAAGCTTTCTTT	CASSMGTFTEAFF
.	TRBV11-2	.	TRBJ2-2	TGTGCCAGCAGCTTAGATGAGTGGGCCGGGGAGCTGTTTTTT	CASSLDEWAGELFF
.	TRBV20-1	many	TRBJ2-7	TGCAGTGCTAGAGAAGGGTTAGCCTACGAGCAGTACTTC	CSAREGLAYEQYF
.	TRBV5-4	many	TRBJ2-7	TGTGCCAGCAGCTTTTGGATTTCGGGGTACGAGCAGTACTTC	CASSFWISGYEQYF